These T cell receptor beta chains were read from a single sample in a study of cytomegalovirus exposure and HLA in healthy donors. Assay: immunoSEQ multiplex PCR; the TCRdb copy retains only in-frame clones and omits some. Among about 200,000 clones, about 85% were seen once, and the ten largest hold more than 0.35%. The sequencing sample was made of PBMCs. These receptors all stem from a male donor in good health and CMV-seropositive. Both conserved end residues are part of each CDR3. Fields, in order: V gene, D gene, CDR3 length, clone size, J gene, CDR3 DNA, CDR3 protein. A D gene is named only where the DNA matches it firmly. Clone size is not always given. Where it is, it says once, few, many or a class for expanded clones.

>TRBV1|NA|16|NA|TRBJ1-2
TGCACCAGCAGGCGGACCAATCAGGGGGCGACCTATGGCTACACCTTC
CTSRRTNQGATYGYTF
>TRBV6-5|TRBD1|12|NA|TRBJ1-1
TGTGCCAGCAGTCCCAGGGGGGCTGAAGCTTTCTTT
CASSPRGAEAFF
>TRBV7-9|NA|14|NA|TRBJ1-1
TGTTCCAGCAGCCCCTCCAACAGGAACACTGAAGCTTTCTTT
CSSSPSNRNTEAFF
>TRBV29-1|TRBD1|11|NA|TRBJ2-5
TGCAGCCTGGGACAGAAAGAGACCCAGTACTTC
CSLGQKETQYF
>TRBV18|TRBD1|14|NA|TRBJ2-4
TGTGCCAGCTCACCATCCGGGACAGCGAACATTCAGTACTTC
CASSPSGTANIQYF
>TRBV5-8|TRBD1|14|NA|TRBJ1-1
TGTGCCAGCAGTCTTACAGGGGCTGGAACTGAAGCTTTCTTT
CASSLTGAGTEAFF
>TRBV5-1|TRBD2|15|NA|TRBJ2-3
TGCGCCAGCAGCTTGGGCGGGGGGGAGACAGATACGCAGTATTTT
CASSLGGGETDTQYF
>TRBV19|NA|12|NA|TRBJ2-5
TGTGCGACCGGGACTGAGGGAAAGACCCAGTACTTC
CATGTEGKTQYF
>TRBV29-1|TRBD1|13|NA|TRBJ2-1
TGCAGCGTTGAAACAGGGGACCACAATGAGCAGTTCTTC
CSVETGDHNEQFF
>TRBV6-5|NA|16|few|TRBJ2-5
TGTGCCAGCAGTTACTCAAGCGGAGCGGGTAGAGAGACCCAGTACTTC
CASSYSSGAGRETQYF
>TRBV7-9|NA|14|NA|TRBJ1-1
TGTGCCAGCAGCGAATACGATAGGAACACTGAAGCTTTCTTT
CASSEYDRNTEAFF
>TRBV4-1|NA|15|NA|TRBJ1-6
TGCGCCAGCAGCCAAGATACAGGGAGAAATTCACCCCTCCACTTT
CASSQDTGRNSPLHF
>TRBV27|TRBD2|15|NA|TRBJ2-2
TGTGCCAGCAGAGCACTAGCGGGACTCCCCGGGGAGCTGTTTTTT
CASRALAGLPGELFF
>TRBV7-2|TRBD2|16|few|TRBJ2-1
TGTGCCAGCAGCTGGCGACTAGCGGGGGATTACAATGAGCAGTTCTTC
CASSWRLAGDYNEQFF
>TRBV7-9|NA|15|few|TRBJ2-2
TGTGCCAGCAGCCCTATACTTGGGAACACCGGGGAGCTGTTTTTT
CASSPILGNTGELFF
>TRBV6-6|NA|14|NA|TRBJ1-4
TGTGCCAGCAGTTACGGTCCTTCGGGTGAAAAACTGTTTTTT
CASSYGPSGEKLFF
>TRBV6-5|NA|15|NA|TRBJ2-3
TGTGCCAGCAGTTTGCGCGGGGTGGAAGTTGGAACGCAGTATTTT
CASSLRGVEVGTQYF
>TRBV16|NA|14|once|TRBJ2-1
TGTGCCAGCAGCCTTGACAGGTATAAGGGTGAGCAGTTCTTC
CASSLDRYKGEQFF
>TRBV6-1|NA|14|NA|TRBJ1-1
TGTGCCAGCAGTTATAAACAGGGAATCACTGAAGCTTTCTTT
CASSYKQGITEAFF
>TRBV6-6|NA|15|NA|TRBJ2-7
TGTGCCAGCAGTTCTACAGCTACAGGCACTTACGAGCAGTACTTC
CASSSTATGTYEQYF
>TRBV5-1|NA|16|NA|TRBJ1-4
TGCGCCAGCAGCTTGGGGGAGTACACCGTGGGTGAAAAACTGTTTTTT
CASSLGEYTVGEKLFF
>TRBV4-3|TRBD2|16|NA|TRBJ2-3
TGCGCCAGCAGCCAAGGGGCTAGCGGGAGTGGAGATACGCAGTATTTT
CASSQGASGSGDTQYF
>TRBV25-1|NA|12|NA|TRBJ2-5
TGTGCCAGCGGGACAGCGGGAGAGACCCAGTACTTC
CASGTAGETQYF